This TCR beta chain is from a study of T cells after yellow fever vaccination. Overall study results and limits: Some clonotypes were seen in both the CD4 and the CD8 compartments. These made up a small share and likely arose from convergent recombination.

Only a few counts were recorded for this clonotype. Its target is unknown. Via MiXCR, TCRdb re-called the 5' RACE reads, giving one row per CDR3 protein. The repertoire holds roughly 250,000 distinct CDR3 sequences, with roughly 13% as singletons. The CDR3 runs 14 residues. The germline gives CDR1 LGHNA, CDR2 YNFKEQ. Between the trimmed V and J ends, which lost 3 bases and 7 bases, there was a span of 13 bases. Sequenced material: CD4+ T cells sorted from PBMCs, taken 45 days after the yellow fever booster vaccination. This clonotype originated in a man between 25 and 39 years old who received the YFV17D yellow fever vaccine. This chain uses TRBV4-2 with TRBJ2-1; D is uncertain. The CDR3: CASSQSRLINEQFF. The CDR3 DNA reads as TGTGCCAGCAGCCAGTCTAGATTGATAAATGAGCAGTTCTTC.